This record concerns one T cell receptor beta chain sequence. The sample originates from a study of control samples from healthy donors and cancer patients. TCRdb's table, derived via immunoSEQ multiplex PCR, lists solely in-frame clones and lacks some. This table holds some 150,000 clones, about nine tenths found once. There are 15 residues in the CDR3. Germline V gene data show CDR1 as SGHTA and CDR2 as FQGTGA. The trim removed 5 bases at V and 4 bases at J, leaving 3 bases unmatched. The specimen was blood. The receptor was derived from a woman in her 30s in good health. V gene TRBV7-3 combines with J gene TRBJ2-2, with TRBD2 matching 11 bases. The CDR3 loop reads CASSPTSGVTGELFF. The DNA for the CDR3 is TGTGCCAGCAGCCCGACTAGCGGGGTCACCGGGGAGCTGTTTTTT.